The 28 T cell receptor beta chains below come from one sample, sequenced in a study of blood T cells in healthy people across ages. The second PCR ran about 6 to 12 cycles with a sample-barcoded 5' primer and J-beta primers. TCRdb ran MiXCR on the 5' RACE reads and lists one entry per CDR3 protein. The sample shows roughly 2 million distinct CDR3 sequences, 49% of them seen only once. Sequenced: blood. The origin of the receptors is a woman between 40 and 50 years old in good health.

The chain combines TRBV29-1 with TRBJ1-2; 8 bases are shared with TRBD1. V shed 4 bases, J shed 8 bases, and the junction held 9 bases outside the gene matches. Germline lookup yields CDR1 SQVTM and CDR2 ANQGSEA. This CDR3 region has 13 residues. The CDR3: CSVVISTGEGYTF. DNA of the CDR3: TGCAGCGTTGTTATCTCGACAGGGGAAGGCTACACCTTC.

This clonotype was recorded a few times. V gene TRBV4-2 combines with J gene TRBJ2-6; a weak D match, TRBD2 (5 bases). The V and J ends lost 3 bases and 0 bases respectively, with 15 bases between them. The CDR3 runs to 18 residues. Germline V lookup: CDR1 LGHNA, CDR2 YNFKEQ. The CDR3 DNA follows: TGTGCCAGCAGCCAGGACTCTGGTTGGTCCTCTGGGGCCAACGTCCTGACTTTC. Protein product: CASSQDSGWSSGANVLTF.

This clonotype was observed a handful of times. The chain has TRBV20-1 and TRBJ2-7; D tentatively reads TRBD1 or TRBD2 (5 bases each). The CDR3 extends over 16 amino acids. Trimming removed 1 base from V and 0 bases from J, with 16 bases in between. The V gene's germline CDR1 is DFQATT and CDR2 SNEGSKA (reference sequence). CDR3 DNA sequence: TGCAGTGCTAGAGGCAATCCGCCGGGGCCCTCCTACGAGCAGTACTTC. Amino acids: CSARGNPPGPSYEQYF.

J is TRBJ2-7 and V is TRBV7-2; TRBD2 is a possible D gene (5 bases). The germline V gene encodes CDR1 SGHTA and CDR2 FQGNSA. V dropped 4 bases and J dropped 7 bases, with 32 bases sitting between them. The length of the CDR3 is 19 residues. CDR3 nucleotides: TGTGCCAGCAGCTCTAGCCTAACATCCGGCCTAAGCTCCTACAATGAGCAGTACTTC. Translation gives CASSSSLTSGLSSYNEQYF. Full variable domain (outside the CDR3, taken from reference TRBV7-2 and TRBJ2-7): GAGVSQSPSNKVTEKGKDVELRCDPISGHTALYWYRQSLGQGLEFLIYFQGNSAPDKSGLPSDRFSAERTGGSVSTLTIQRTQQEDSAVYLCASSSSLTSGLSSYNEQYFGPGTRLTVT.

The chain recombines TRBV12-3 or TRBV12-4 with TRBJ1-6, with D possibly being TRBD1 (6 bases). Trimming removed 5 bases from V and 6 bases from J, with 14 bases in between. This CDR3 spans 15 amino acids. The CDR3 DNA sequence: TGTGCCAGCAGTCCAACGGGGGGCGGTAATTCACCCCTCCACTTT. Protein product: CASSPTGGGNSPLHF.

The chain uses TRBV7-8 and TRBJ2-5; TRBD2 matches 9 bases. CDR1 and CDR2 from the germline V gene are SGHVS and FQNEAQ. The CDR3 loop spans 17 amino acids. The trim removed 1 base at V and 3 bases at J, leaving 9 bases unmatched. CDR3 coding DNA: TGTGCCAGCAGCTTAGTAGCGATAGCGGGGGAAAAAGAGACCCAGTACTTC. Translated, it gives CASSLVAIAGEKETQYF.

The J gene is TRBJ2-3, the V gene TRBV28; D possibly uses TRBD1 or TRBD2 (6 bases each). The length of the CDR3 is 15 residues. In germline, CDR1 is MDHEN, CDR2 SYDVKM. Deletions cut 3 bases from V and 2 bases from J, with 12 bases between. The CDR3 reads CASSLPGAVTDTQYF. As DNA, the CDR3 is TGTGCCAGCAGTTTGCCGGGGGCCGTCACAGATACGCAGTATTTT.

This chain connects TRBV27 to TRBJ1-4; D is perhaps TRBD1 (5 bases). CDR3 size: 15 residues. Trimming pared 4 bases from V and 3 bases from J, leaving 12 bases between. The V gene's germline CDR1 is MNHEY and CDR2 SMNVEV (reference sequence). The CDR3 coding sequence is TGTGCCAGCAGTTCGATACAGGCTCCTAATGAAAAACTGTTTTTT. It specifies CASSSIQAPNEKLFF. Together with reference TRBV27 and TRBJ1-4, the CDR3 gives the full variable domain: EAQVTQNPRYLITVTGKKLTVTCSQNMNHEYMSWYRQDPGLGLRQIYYSMNVEVTDKGDVPEGYKVSRKEKRNFPLILESPSPNQTSLYFCASSSIQAPNEKLFFGSGTQLSVL.

The CDR3 here is CSVEVAEETQYF. The CDR3 DNA reads TGCAGTGTGGAGGTAGCGGAAGAGACCCAGTACTTC. The chain employs TRBV20-1 and TRBJ2-5; a possible D gene is TRBD2 (6 bases). The CDR3 is 12 amino acids. The V gene's germline CDR1 is DFQATT and CDR2 SNEGSKA (reference sequence). V was trimmed by 7 bases and J by 3 bases, leaving 12 bases between them.

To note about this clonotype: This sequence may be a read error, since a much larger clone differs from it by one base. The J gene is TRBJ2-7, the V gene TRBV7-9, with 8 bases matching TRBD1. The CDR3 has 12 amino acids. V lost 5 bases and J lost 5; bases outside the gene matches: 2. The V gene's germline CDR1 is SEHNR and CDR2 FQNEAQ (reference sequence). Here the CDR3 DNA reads TGTGCCAGCAGCGGGACAGGCAACGAGCAGTACTTC. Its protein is CASSGTGNEQYF.

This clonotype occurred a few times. The CDR3 protein is CASSLRRRTQTLKGGKETQYF. The CDR3 nucleotides are TGTGCCAGCAGCTTAAGGCGGCGGACACAGACCCTAAAAGGCGGTAAAGAGACCCAGTACTTC. The rearrangement links TRBV11-1 to TRBJ2-5, with D tentatively TRBD1 (5 bases). This CDR3 contains 21 residues. Germline V CDR1 and CDR2: SGHAT, FQDESV (reference sequence). The germline V and J ends were trimmed by 2 bases and 3 bases, with 31 bases remaining between them.

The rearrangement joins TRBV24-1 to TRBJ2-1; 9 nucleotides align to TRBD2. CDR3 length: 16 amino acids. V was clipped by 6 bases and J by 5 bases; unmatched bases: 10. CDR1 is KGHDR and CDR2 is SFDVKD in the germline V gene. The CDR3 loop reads CATSNYGRGGNNEQFF. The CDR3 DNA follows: TGTGCCACCAGTAATTACGGGCGGGGGGGCAACAATGAGCAGTTCTTC.

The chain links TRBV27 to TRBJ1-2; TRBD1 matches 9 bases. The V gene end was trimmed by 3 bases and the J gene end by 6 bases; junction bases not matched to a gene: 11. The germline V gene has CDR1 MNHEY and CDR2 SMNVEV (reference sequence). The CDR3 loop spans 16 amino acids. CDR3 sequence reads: CASSLGTGRDINGYTF. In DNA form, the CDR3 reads TGTGCCAGCAGTTTGGGGACAGGGAGGGATATTAATGGCTACACCTTC.

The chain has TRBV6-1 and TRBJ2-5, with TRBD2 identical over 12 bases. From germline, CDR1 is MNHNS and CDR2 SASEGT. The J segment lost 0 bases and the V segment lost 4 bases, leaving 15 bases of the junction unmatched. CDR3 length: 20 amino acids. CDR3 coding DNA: TGTGCCAGCAGTGCTACTTGGCTAGCGGGGGGGCCAGGAAACCAAGAGACCCAGTACTTC. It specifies CASSATWLAGGPGNQETQYF.

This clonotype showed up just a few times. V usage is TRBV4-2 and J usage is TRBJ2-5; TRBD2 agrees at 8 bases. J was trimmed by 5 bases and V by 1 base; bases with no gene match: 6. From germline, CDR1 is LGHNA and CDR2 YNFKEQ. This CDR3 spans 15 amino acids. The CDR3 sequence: CASSQATGGPETQYF. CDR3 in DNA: TGTGCCAGCAGCCAAGCTACGGGGGGGCCGGAGACCCAGTACTTC.

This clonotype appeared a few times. The DNA for the CDR3 is TGTGCCAGCAGCTGGGACAGGGGATGGGAAGAGACCCAGTACTTC. This sequence encodes CASSWDRGWEETQYF. The chain couples TRBV2 to TRBJ2-5; 10 positions agree with TRBD1. V dropped 6 bases and J dropped 3; count of bases not matched to a gene: 7. CDR1 and CDR2 (germline): SNHLY, FYNNEI. The CDR3 totals 15 residues.

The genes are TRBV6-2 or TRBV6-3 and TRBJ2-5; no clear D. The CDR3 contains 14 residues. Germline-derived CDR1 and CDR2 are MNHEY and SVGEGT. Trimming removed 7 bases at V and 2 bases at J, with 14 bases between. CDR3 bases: TGTGCCAGCACTATTACGGGCAAGCAAGAGACCCAGTACTTC. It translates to CASTITGKQETQYF.

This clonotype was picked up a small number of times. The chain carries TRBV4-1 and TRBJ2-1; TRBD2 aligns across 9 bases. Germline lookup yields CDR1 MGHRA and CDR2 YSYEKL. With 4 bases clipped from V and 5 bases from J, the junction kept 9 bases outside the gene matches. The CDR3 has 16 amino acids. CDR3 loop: CASSPYGGGAHNEQFF. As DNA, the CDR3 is TGCGCCAGCAGCCCGTATGGCGGGGGGGCCCACAATGAGCAGTTCTTC.

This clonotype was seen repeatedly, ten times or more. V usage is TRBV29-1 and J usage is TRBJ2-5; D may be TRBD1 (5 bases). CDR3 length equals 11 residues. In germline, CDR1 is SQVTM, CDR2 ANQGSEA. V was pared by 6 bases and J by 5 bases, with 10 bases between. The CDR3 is CSVRAGETQYF. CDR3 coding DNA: TGCAGCGTCAGGGCAGGGGAGACCCAGTACTTC.

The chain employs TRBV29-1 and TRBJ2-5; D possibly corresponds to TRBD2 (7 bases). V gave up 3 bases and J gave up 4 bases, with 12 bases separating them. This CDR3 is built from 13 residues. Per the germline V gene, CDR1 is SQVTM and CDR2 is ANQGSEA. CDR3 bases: TGCAGCGTTGATAGGAGGGGGGGAGAGACCCAGTACTTC. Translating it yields CSVDRRGGETQYF.

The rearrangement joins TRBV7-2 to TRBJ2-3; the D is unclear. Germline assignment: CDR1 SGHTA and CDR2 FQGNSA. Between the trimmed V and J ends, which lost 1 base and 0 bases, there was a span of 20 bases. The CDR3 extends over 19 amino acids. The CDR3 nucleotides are TGTGCCAGCAGCTTAGTGGCTACCCACGCTAGTAGAAGCACAGATACGCAGTATTTT. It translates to CASSLVATHASRSTDTQYF.

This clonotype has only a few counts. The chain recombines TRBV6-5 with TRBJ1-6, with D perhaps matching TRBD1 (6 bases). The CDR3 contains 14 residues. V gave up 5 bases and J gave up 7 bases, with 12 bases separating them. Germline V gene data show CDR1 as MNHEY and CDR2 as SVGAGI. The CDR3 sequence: CASSARTANSPLHF. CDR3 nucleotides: TGTGCCAGCAGTGCCAGGACAGCGAATTCACCCCTCCACTTT.

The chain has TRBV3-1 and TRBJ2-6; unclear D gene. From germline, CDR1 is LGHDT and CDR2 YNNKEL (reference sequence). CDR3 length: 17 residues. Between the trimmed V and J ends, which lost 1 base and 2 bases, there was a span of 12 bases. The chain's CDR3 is CASSQASGEAGANVLTF. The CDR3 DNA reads TGTGCCAGCAGCCAAGCCTCCGGAGAGGCTGGGGCCAACGTCCTGACTTTC.

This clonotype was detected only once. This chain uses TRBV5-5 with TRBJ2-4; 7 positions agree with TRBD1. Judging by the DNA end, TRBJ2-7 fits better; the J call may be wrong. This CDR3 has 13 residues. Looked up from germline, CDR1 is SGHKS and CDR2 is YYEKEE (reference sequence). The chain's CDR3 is CASSGTVAYEQYF. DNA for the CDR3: TGTGCCAGCAGCGGGACAGTTGCCTACGAGCAGTACTTC.

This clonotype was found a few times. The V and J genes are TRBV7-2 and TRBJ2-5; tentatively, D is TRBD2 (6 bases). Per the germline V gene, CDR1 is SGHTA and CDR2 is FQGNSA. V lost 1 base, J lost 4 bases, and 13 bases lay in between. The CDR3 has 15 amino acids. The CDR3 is CASSLDPGVSETQYF. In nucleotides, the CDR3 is TGTGCCAGCAGCTTAGACCCGGGGGTATCAGAGACCCAGTACTTC.

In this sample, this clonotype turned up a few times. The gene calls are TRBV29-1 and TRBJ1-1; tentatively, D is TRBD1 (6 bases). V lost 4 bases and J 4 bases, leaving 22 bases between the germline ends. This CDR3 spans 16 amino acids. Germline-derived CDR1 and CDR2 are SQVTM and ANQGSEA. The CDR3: CSVVAERGEGATEAFF. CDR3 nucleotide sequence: TGCAGCGTTGTAGCGGAAAGGGGGGAAGGCGCCACTGAAGCTTTCTTT.

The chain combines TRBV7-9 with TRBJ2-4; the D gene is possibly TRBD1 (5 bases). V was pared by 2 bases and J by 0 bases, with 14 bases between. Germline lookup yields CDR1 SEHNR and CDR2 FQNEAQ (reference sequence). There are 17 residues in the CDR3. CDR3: CASSLFRQPLAKNIQYF. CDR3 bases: TGTGCCAGCAGCTTATTTCGACAGCCCCTAGCCAAAAACATTCAGTACTTC.

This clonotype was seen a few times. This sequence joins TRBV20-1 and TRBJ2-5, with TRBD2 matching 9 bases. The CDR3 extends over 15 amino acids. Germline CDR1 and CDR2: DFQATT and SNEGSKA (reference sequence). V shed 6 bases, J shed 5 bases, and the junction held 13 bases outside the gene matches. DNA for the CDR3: TGCAGTGCGAGCGACACCGCGGGGGGGCGTGAGACCCAGTACTTC. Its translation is CSASDTAGGRETQYF.